This is a list of T cell receptor beta chains from one sample in a study of T-cell memory formation after mild COVID-19. TCRdb passed the 5' RACE reads through MiXCR, listing each CDR3 protein once. Of roughly 14,000 distinct CDR3 sequences listed, around 20% are singletons. The sample was PBMCs or a T cell subset sorted from them (not recorded which). These receptors all come from a man between 18 and 35 years old who had mild COVID-19 (a few samples of this study predate the infection). Cell type and time point are not known. Both conserved end residues are part of each CDR3. The D gene is left open where the match is weak. Expanded clones are given a class, and other clones once, few, many or no size at all.

TRBJ1-2	many	NA	TRBV6-5	TGTGCCAGCTGGGACGGGGACCTCTATGGCTACACCTTC	CASWDGDLYGYTF
TRBJ2-3	few	NA	TRBV6-2/TRBV6-3	TGTGCCAGCAGTTTCGGGACGACCTGGGATACGCAGTATTTT	CASSFGTTWDTQYF
TRBJ1-4	many	NA	TRBV6-5	TGTGCCAGCAGGTGGGCGGAAAAACTGTTTTTT	CASRWAEKLFF
TRBJ1-5	many	NA	TRBV12-3/TRBV12-4	TGTGCCAGTGAGGTGGGGGAGTATAGCAATCAGCCCCAGCATTTT	CASEVGEYSNQPQHF
TRBJ2-3	many	NA	TRBV4-1	TGCGCCAGCAGCCAGGGGGCCAGGGATACAGATACGCAGTATTTT	CASSQGARDTDTQYF
TRBJ2-1	many	TRBD2	TRBV20-1	TGCAGTGCTAGAGATACTTATAGCGGGGGCTACAATGAGCAGTTCTTC	CSARDTYSGGYNEQFF
TRBJ1-2	NA	NA	TRBV29-1	TGCAGCGACGGAGACTATGGCTACACCTTC	CSDGDYGYTF
TRBJ2-7	once	NA	TRBV12-3/TRBV12-4	TGTGCCAGCAGTTTAGCAGTATCCTACGAGCAGTACTTC	CASSLAVSYEQYF
TRBJ1-6	NA	NA	TRBV5-1	TGCGCCAGCAGCTTTGCAGGGTTGGAGTCACCCCTCCACTTT	CASSFAGLESPLHF
TRBJ1-2	few	TRBD1	TRBV19	TGTGCCAGTAGTCCCGGGACAGGAATTGATGGCTACACCTTC	CASSPGTGIDGYTF
TRBJ2-7	NA	NA	TRBV30	TGTGCCTGGGAAGGGACACCGAACTACGAGCAGTACTTC	CAWEGTPNYEQYF
TRBJ2-5	many	TRBD2	TRBV4-1	TGCGCCAGCAGCCAAGAACTAGCGGGGGGGCGAGAGACCCAGTACTTC	CASSQELAGGRETQYF
TRBJ1-5	once	NA	TRBV19	TGTGCCAGTAGTGATGGGGCCCATCAGCCCCAGCATTTT	CASSDGAHQPQHF
TRBJ1-2	NA	NA	TRBV19	TGTGCCAGTAGTATAACGGGCAGGAGGTATGGCTACACCTTC	CASSITGRRYGYTF
TRBJ2-1	NA	NA	TRBV7-2	TGTGCCAGCAGCTTATCCCTGACACCCTACAATGAGCAGTTCTTC	CASSLSLTPYNEQFF
TRBJ1-2	many	NA	TRBV28	TGTGCCAGCAATCGTTGGGACCGCAACTATGGCTACACCTTC	CASNRWDRNYGYTF
TRBJ2-2	few	TRBD2	TRBV19	TGTGCCAGTAGTATAGTTCCCCTAGCGGGGCCAGCGAACACCGGGGAGCTGTTTTTT	CASSIVPLAGPANTGELFF
TRBJ1-4	NA	NA	TRBV2	TGTGCCAACGACAGGATCGCAACTAATGAAAAACTGTTTTTT	CANDRIATNEKLFF
TRBJ2-7	once	NA	TRBV5-1	TGCGCCAGCAGCCTGCGCTCCGGGGGCAGATCCTACGAGCAGTACTTC	CASSLRSGGRSYEQYF
TRBJ1-2	many	NA	TRBV5-1	TGCGCCAGCAGCTCCCGGGACACCTTCTATGGCTACACCTTC	CASSSRDTFYGYTF
TRBJ1-6	NA	TRBD1	TRBV5-6	TGTGCCAGCAGCTGGGACAGGGGTCATTCACCCCTCCACTTT	CASSWDRGHSPLHF
TRBJ2-7	NA	NA	TRBV5-1	TGCGCCAGCAGCCCCCGACTCGACTACGAGCAGTACTTC	CASSPRLDYEQYF
TRBJ1-2	many	NA	TRBV7-9	TGTGCCAGCAGCTTAGTTCCACTGCCAGATGGCTACACCTTC	CASSLVPLPDGYTF
TRBJ2-7	once	NA	TRBV29-1	TGCAGCGTGGGGACAAGCACCCAGGGGGAGCAGTACTTC	CSVGTSTQGEQYF
TRBJ1-6	many	NA	TRBV7-2	TGTGCCAGCAGCTCCGAAGGTCCAGGACGGCTAAATTCACCCCTCCACTTT	CASSSEGPGRLNSPLHF
TRBJ2-3	NA	NA	TRBV4-1	TGCGCCAGCAGCCACGGGGCTAGCGAAGGAGATACGCAGTATTTT	CASSHGASEGDTQYF
TRBJ2-7	many	NA	TRBV7-2	TGTGCCAGCAGCTTATTCGGCGGAGGCACCTACGAGCAGTACTTC	CASSLFGGGTYEQYF
TRBJ1-1	many	NA	TRBV20-1	TGCAGAGGGGCGGACAGTGCCCTTGACACTGAAGCTTTCTTT	CRGADSALDTEAFF
TRBJ2-3	NA	TRBD2	TRBV19	TGTGCCAGTAGTCCGACTAGCTTCACAGATACGCAGTATTTT	CASSPTSFTDTQYF
TRBJ1-1	many	NA	TRBV7-3	TGTGCCAGCAGCTTCAAGGGAGCCACTGAAGCTTTCTTT	CASSFKGATEAFF
TRBJ2-7	NA	TRBD1	TRBV29-1	TGCAGCGTTACGGACAGGGCTTCCTACGAGCAGTACTTC	CSVTDRASYEQYF
TRBJ2-1	few	NA	TRBV6-2/TRBV6-3	TGTGCCAGCAGTTATGCGGTAAGCTCCTACAATGAGCAGTTCTTC	CASSYAVSSYNEQFF
TRBJ2-3	many	NA	TRBV6-5	TGTGCCAGCAGTTACTCAATTTCCCTCGGGGTCACAGATACGCAGTATTTT	CASSYSISLGVTDTQYF
TRBJ2-7	NA	NA	TRBV5-1	TGCGCCAGCAGCTTGGCAGCTGCCTACGAGCAGTACTTC	CASSLAAAYEQYF
TRBJ2-2	many	TRBD1	TRBV2	TGTGCCAGTCTGACCGGACAGGGGGCGAACACCGGGGAGCTGTTTTTT	CASLTGQGANTGELFF
TRBJ2-1	NA	TRBD2	TRBV7-7	TGTGCTAGCAGCCCCGGAGCGGGAGTCGTCAATGAGCAGTTCTTC	CASSPGAGVVNEQFF
TRBJ1-2	many	NA	TRBV7-2	TGTGCCAGCAGCCCAGACTATGGCTACACCTTC	CASSPDYGYTF
TRBJ1-5	many	NA	TRBV19	TGTGCCAGTAGTATAGAGGCATCCATGAGGGCAAATCAGCCCCAGCATTTT	CASSIEASMRANQPQHF
TRBJ2-7	NA	NA	TRBV4-1	TGCGCCAGCAGCCCCCTATACAGCTCCTACGAGCAGTACTTC	CASSPLYSSYEQYF
TRBJ1-5	few	NA	TRBV4-2	TGTGCCAGCAGCCAAGAGTGGGCCGGGGGCAATCAGCCCCAGCATTTT	CASSQEWAGGNQPQHF
TRBJ2-3	many	NA	TRBV6-6	TGTGCCAGCAGCTCCCGACTGACACATACGCAGTATTTT	CASSSRLTHTQYF
TRBJ1-2	few	NA	TRBV7-9	TGTGCCAGCAGCTTAAAAAGGCCAGGAGAAGTCTATGGCTACACCTTC	CASSLKRPGEVYGYTF